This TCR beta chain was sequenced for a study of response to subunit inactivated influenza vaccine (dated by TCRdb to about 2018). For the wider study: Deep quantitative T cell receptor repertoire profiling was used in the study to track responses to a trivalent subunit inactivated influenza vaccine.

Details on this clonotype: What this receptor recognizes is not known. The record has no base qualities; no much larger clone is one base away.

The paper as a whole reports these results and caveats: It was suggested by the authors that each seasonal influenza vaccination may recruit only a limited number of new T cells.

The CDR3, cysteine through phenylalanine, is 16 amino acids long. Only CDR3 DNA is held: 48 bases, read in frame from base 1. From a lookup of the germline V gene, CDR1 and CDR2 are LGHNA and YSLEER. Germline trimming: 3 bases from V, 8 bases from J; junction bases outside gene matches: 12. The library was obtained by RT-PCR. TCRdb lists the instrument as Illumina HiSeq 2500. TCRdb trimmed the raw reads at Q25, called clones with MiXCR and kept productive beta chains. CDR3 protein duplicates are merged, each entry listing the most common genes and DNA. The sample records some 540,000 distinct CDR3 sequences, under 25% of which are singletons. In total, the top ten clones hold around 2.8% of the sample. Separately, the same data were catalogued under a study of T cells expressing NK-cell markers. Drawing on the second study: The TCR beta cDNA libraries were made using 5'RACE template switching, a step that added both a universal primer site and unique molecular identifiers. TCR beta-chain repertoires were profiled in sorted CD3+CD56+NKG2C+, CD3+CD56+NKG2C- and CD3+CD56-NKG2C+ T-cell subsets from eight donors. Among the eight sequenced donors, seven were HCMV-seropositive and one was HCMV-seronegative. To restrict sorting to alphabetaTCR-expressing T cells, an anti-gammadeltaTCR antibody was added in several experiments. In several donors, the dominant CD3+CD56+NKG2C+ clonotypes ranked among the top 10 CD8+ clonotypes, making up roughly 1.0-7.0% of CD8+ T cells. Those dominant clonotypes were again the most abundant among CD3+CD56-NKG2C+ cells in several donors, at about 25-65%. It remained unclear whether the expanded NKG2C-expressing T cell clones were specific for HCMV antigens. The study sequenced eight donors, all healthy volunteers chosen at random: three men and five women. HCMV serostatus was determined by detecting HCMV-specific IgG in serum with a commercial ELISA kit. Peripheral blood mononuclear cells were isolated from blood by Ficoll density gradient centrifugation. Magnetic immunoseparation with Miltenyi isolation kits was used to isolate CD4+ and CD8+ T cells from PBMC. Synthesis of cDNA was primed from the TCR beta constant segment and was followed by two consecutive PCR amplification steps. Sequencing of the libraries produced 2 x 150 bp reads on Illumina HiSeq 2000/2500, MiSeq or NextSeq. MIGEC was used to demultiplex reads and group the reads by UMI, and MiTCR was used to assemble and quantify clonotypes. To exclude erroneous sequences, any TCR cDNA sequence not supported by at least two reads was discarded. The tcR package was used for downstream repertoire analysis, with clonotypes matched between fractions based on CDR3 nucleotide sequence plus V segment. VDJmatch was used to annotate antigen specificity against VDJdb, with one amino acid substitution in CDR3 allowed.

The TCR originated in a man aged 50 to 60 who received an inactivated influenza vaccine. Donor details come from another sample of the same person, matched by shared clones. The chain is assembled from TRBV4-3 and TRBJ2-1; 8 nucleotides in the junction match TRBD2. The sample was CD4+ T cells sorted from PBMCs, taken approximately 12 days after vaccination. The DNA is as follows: TGCGCCAGCAGCCAGTTTCTTAGCGGGACGACTTATGAGCAGTTCTTC. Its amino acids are CASSQFLSGTTYEQFF.